These T cell receptor beta chains were read from a single sample in a study of cytomegalovirus exposure and HLA in healthy donors. Some clones are missing from TCRdb's copy, which holds only in-frame ones; the method was immunoSEQ multiplex PCR. The table lists some 200,000 clones, 75% to 85% of them singletons. The sequenced sample consisted of PBMCs. These receptors originate from a woman aged 25-40 years in good health and CMV-seropositive. Both conserved end residues are part of each CDR3. Each record gives: V gene, J gene, CDR3 protein.

>TRBV6-5|TRBJ2-5
CATSRGVSGRETQYF
>TRBV7-3|TRBJ2-3
CASSLRGGGTDTQYF
>TRBV29-1|TRBJ1-1
CSVEGEATEAFF
>TRBV4-2|TRBJ2-2
CASRTSENTGELFF
>TRBV7-8|TRBJ2-1
CASSIFSAGGDFDEQFF
>TRBV5-8|TRBJ2-7
CASSFAGTGAYEQYF
>TRBV6-5|TRBJ2-1
CASSYGQVYNEQFF
>TRBV29-1|TRBJ1-2
CSVWARGNSNYGYTF
>TRBV20-1|TRBJ2-1
CSAAGNEQFF
>TRBV13|TRBJ1-2
CASSLQGSVYGYTF
>TRBV4-1|TRBJ1-2
CASSQDPGTGYGYTF
>TRBV6-5|TRBJ1-4
CASRRRQGGREKLFF
>TRBV6-5|TRBJ1-2
CASRRQEIQEYGYTF
>TRBV7-9|TRBJ1-5
CASSDRAGQPQHF
>TRBV28|TRBJ1-2
CASSPGGSPNYGYTF
>TRBV19|TRBJ1-1
CASSIVRNTEAFF
>TRBV9|TRBJ2-1
CASSGYNPKAESSYNEQFF
>TRBV29-1|TRBJ2-7
CSVAAGPREQYF
>TRBV7-3|TRBJ2-3
CASQLAGGTDTQYF
>TRBV28|TRBJ2-1
CASSFPTGQGGGEQFF
>TRBV7-3|TRBJ2-2
CASSLNQNTGELFF
>TRBV7-2|TRBJ2-2
CASSQGLETGELFF
>TRBV6-6|TRBJ2-3
CATRLAGGHMYF
>TRBV9|TRBJ2-7
CASSGLGTLSEQYF
>TRBV5-1|TRBJ2-7
CASSLLRGDEQYF
>TRBV5-4|TRBJ2-5
CASRVGTGAAGGETQYF
>TRBV30|TRBJ1-2
CAWSVNSYGYTF
>TRBV20-1|TRBJ1-1
CSAGTDREAFF
>TRBV29-1|TRBJ1-1
CSVIWGVSEAFF
>TRBV6-1|TRBJ1-2
CASSPRTNYGYTF
>TRBV2|TRBJ1-1
CASSEAWGDTEAFF
>TRBV9|TRBJ2-3
CASSVLAGGPDTQYF
>TRBV5-1|TRBJ2-1
CASSLQGDREQFF
>TRBV25-1|TRBJ2-4
CASSELGGAAKNIQYF
>TRBV11-3|TRBJ2-2
CASSISGRRTGELFF
>TRBV27|TRBJ2-5
CASSIPGGETQYF
>TRBV9|TRBJ1-2
CASSSRTGWYGYTF
>TRBV6-5|TRBJ2-1
CASSSPGGRRNEQFF
>TRBV27|TRBJ2-2
CASSPPIWQGGVVGLFF
>TRBV6-5|TRBJ1-1
CASSNTGWDTEAFF
>TRBV27|TRBJ2-7
CASSLSGLAGYEQYF
>TRBV18|TRBJ1-3
CASSRVEASYSGNTIYF
>TRBV6-1|TRBJ1-2
CASWQVNYGYTF
>TRBV5-1|TRBJ1-1
CASSHHRENTEAFF
>TRBV30|TRBJ2-1
CAWSGVGNEQFF
>TRBV5-1|TRBJ2-7
CASSLAIRDTEQYF
>TRBV9|TRBJ2-1
CASTPSSYYNEQFF